This TCR beta chain was recorded in a study of CDR3 diversity in severe acne. Germline CDR1 SGHTA, CDR2 FQGNSA. This CDR3 is built from 15 residues. The V and J ends lost 4 bases and 2 bases respectively, with 14 bases between them. For this clonotype: Because it lacks the conserved phenylalanine or tryptophan at the end, this CDR3 is likely a read error.

TCRdb re-called the PCR reads with MiXCR, one entry per CDR3 protein. The sample consists of 100,000 or so distinct CDR3 sequences, roughly 51% of them appearing once. Source material: blood. The clonotype was recovered from a male donor with acne. J is TRBJ2-5 and V is TRBV7-2; perhaps TRBD2 as D (6 bases). The DNA of the CDR3 is TGTGCCAGCAGCTCACCAAGGGACTCACAAGAGACCCAGTACCTC. It is translated as CASSSPRDSQETQYL.